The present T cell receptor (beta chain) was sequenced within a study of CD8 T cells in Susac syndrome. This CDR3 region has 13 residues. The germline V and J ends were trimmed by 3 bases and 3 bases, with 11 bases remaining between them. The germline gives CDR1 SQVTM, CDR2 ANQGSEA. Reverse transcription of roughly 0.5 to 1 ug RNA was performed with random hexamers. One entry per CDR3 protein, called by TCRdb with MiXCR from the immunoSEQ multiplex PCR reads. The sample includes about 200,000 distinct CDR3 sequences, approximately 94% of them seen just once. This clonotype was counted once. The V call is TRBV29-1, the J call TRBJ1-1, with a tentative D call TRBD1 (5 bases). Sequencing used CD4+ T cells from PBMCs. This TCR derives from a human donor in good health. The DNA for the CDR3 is TGCAGCGTTGAGAAAGGAGGGGACACTGAAGCTTTCTTT. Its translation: CSVEKGGDTEAFF.